Each of the 5 T cell receptor beta chains below was sequenced from the same sample in a study of radiotherapy plus CTLA-4 blockade in lung cancer. The repertoire was sequenced with immunoSEQ multiplex PCR; TCRdb's copy has only in-frame clones and lacks some. The sample has fewer than 45,000 clones; more than 80% are singletons. The sequencing here drew on peripheral blood, taken from a patient treated with radiotherapy plus ipilimumab. These receptor sequences come from a human donor with non-small cell lung cancer who had stable disease on radiotherapy plus ipilimumab.

The chain is built from TRBV4-1 and TRBJ1-3; D is undetermined. CDR3 length equals 15 residues. V lost 0 bases and J lost 4, with 10 bases in between. CDR1 and CDR2 from the germline V gene are MGHRA and YSYEKL. Here the CDR3 reads CASSQEPAGGNTIYF. In DNA, the CDR3 is TGCGCCAGCAGCCAAGAACCGGCAGGAGGAAACACCATATATTTT.

V and J are TRBV5-3 and TRBJ1-5; 7 positions match TRBD1. TRBV5-3 is classed as an ORF, of uncertain function. The CDR3 spans 17 residues. J gave up 3 bases and V 0 bases, and 9 bases lay outside the gene matches. The CDR3, as DNA: TGTGCCAGAAGCTTGGCCCGAGGACAGGTTGCCAATCAGCCCCAGCATTTT. It codes for CARSLARGQVANQPQHF.

This chain links TRBV9 with TRBJ2-1, with 11 positions matching TRBD2. The CDR3 is made up of 16 amino acids. Germline loops: CDR1 SGDLS, CDR2 YYNGEE. Germline trimming cut 4 bases from V and 3 bases from J; bases unmatched to any gene: 6. The CDR3 reads CASSTSGRGDYNEQFF. In DNA, the CDR3 is TGTGCCAGCAGCACTAGCGGGAGAGGAGACTACAATGAGCAGTTCTTC.

The J gene is TRBJ2-1, the V gene TRBV27; D is perhaps TRBD1 (6 bases). Trimming pared 4 bases from V and 4 bases from J, leaving 17 bases between. The germline gives CDR1 MNHEY, CDR2 SMNVEV (reference sequence). This CDR3 comprises 16 residues. The CDR3 protein is CASSSVPRGRYNEQFF. The CDR3 coding sequence is TGTGCCAGCAGTTCTGTCCCCAGGGGTCGATACAATGAGCAGTTCTTC.

This chain joins TRBV27 and TRBJ1-5; 12 nucleotides line up with TRBD1. The germline gives CDR1 MNHEY, CDR2 SMNVEV (reference sequence). This CDR3 is built from 18 residues. V shed 7 bases and J 2 bases; nucleotides not matched to a gene: 12. The CDR3 DNA follows: TGTGCCAGCATATTTGGGGACAGGGGGCGATTGGGCAATCAGCCCCAGCATTTT. Protein: CASIFGDRGRLGNQPQHF.